The source of this T cell receptor (beta chain) is a study of T cell repertoires in cytomegalovirus infection (dated by TCRdb to between 2017 and 2020). About the investigation overall: Peptide stimulations targeted recently identified HLA-C-restricted CMV epitopes, whose presentation resists viral immunomodulation, together with well-studied HLA-B-restricted epitopes. The HLA type of each donor mattered for the analysis, because public TCR beta signatures pointed to carriage of CMV infection along with the matching HLA type. The paper as a whole reports these results and caveats: The ex vivo response was dominated by HLA-C-restricted CMV-specific TCR beta clonotypes, and the single most frequent clonotype in two of eight donors was supplied by these HLA-C-restricted clonotypes. In both this cohort and an independent approximately 350-donor cohort, the cumulative frequency of public TCR beta family members distinguished carriers of CMV infection plus the relevant HLA type.

The run used an Illumina HiSeq 1500. TCRdb applied fastp at Q25 and MiXCR to the public reads, then kept only in-frame beta chains. Every entry covers one CDR3 protein and lists the most common genes and DNA from its rows. Counted in this sample were around 770,000 distinct CDR3 sequences; approximately 32% of them appeared once. The biggest ten clones account for over 10% of the sample. Notes on this clonotype: The specificity of this receptor is unknown. Per-nucleotide qualities are absent, and no much larger clonotype sits a single base away.

Trimming costs V 0 bases and J 0 bases, and their ends lie 12 bases apart. CDR1 and CDR2 were assigned from the germline V gene (reference sequence) as PRHDT and FYEKMQ. Counted from cysteine to phenylalanine, this CDR3 has 17 amino acids. The sequence is cut down to CDR3 DNA, 51 bases in frame from base 1. The treatment or condition label here, explained by the study, means: in vitro stimulation with specific CMV peptide epitopes to enrich CMV-specific T cells. This receptor chain uses TRBV13 and TRBJ2-1; no D gene can be assigned with confidence. This TCR came from a human donor in good health (CMV status not recorded). Some clones in this sample may be carry-over from other donors' samples. Sequenced material: cultured CD8+ T cells from PBMCs, taken from culture after CMV antigen stimulation. In nucleotides, the sequence is TGTGCCAGCAGCTTAGGCCCGGCTTTCAGCTCCTACAATGAGCAGTTCTTC. Its coded protein is CASSLGPAFSSYNEQFF.